The 32 T cell receptor beta chains presented below share a single source sample, sequenced in a study of T cells after somatic rescue of genetic block. The protocol was immunoSEQ multiplex PCR, while the TCRdb copy is restricted to in-frame clones and leaves out a portion. The sample carries roughly 92,000 clones, 90% recorded once. The source material was peripheral blood mononuclear cells (PBMCs). The receptors were gathered from a woman aged 18-30 years.

This chain connects TRBV28 to TRBJ1-1; 8 positions match TRBD1. J lost 2 bases, V lost 11 bases, and 13 bases had no gene match. Per the germline V gene, CDR1 is MDHEN and CDR2 is SYDVKM. The CDR3 consists of 15 residues. CDR3 DNA sequence: TGTGCCGGAGTGGACAGGGCATCCTTCAACACTGAAGCTTTCTTT. Its translation is CAGVDRASFNTEAFF.

The V and J genes are TRBV28 and TRBJ2-1, with 8 bases lining up with TRBD2. Trimming cost V 5 bases and J 10 bases; bases outside gene matches: 4. This CDR3 has 12 residues. Germline loops: CDR1 MDHEN, CDR2 SYDVKM. CDR3 region: CASSPRLAEQFF. In nucleotides, the CDR3 is TGTGCCAGCAGTCCTCGACTAGCGGAGCAGTTCTTC. The whole variable domain, remainder taken from reference TRBV28 and TRBJ2-1, is DVKVTQSSRYLVKRTGEKVFLECVQDMDHENMFWYRQDPGLGLRLIYFSYDVKMKEKGDIPEGYSVSREKKERFSLILESASTNQTSMYLCASSPRLAEQFFGPGTRLTVL.

The table lists this clone with a count of one. V is TRBV7-9 and J is TRBJ2-3; TRBD1 matches 10 bases. V shed 7 bases and J 3 bases; nucleotides not matched to a gene: 4. CDR3 size: 14 residues. The germline gives CDR1 SEHNR, CDR2 FQNEAQ (reference sequence). The CDR3 nucleotides read TGTGCCAGCACCACGGACAGGGGGACAGATACGCAGTATTTT. Its translation: CASTTDRGTDTQYF.

Of note for this clone: Sequence at one end of the junction differs from germline and may be a read error. The V and J genes are TRBV11-2 and TRBJ2-7; no clear D gene. Germline V CDR1 and CDR2: SGHAT, FQNNGV. The length of the CDR3 is 13 residues. The CDR3 DNA reads TGTGCCAGCAGCCTAGAAATGACCGCCGAGCAGTACTTC. This codes for CASSLEMTAEQYF.

The count of this clone is one. V gene TRBV9 combines with J gene TRBJ1-1, with TRBD1 matching 7 bases. Germline trimming cut 4 bases from V and 11 bases from J; bases unmatched to any gene: 14. CDR3 length: 14 amino acids. CDR1 is SGDLS and CDR2 is YYNGEE in the germline V gene. The CDR3 here is CASSLLGGGGRAFF. The CDR3 DNA is TGTGCCAGCAGCTTACTAGGAGGGGGCGGGAGGGCTTTCTTT.

The genes are TRBV6-1 and TRBJ2-7; D may correspond to TRBD1 or TRBD2 (5 bases each). The CDR3 runs to 14 residues. Trimming took 6 bases from V and 3 from J, leaving 15 bases between them. Germline CDR1 reads MNHNS; CDR2 reads SASEGT. CDR3 protein: CASSERGLGYEQYF. The CDR3 nucleotides read TGTGCCAGCAGCGAGAGGGGCCTAGGCTACGAGCAGTACTTC.

The V call is TRBV5-4, the J call TRBJ2-3; D may be TRBD2 (5 bases). Germline CDR1 reads SGHNT; CDR2 reads YYREEE (reference sequence). The ends were cut back, 3 bases at V and 5 bases at J, with 10 bases in the middle. This CDR3 comprises 13 residues. The CDR3 sequence: CASSSSGGDTQYF. The DNA for the CDR3 is TGTGCCAGCAGCTCCTCCGGAGGAGATACGCAGTATTTT.

J is TRBJ2-5 and V is TRBV5-1; D unresolved. Per the germline V gene, CDR1 is SGHRS and CDR2 is YFSETQ. Trimming pared 1 base from V and 1 base from J, leaving 5 bases between. CDR3 length: 13 amino acids. DNA of the CDR3: TGCGCCAGCAGCTTGACACCCCAAGAGACCCAGTACTTC. Encoded protein: CASSLTPQETQYF.

This sequence joins TRBV19 and TRBJ1-5; D uncertain. The V and J ends lost 5 bases and 2 bases respectively, with 16 bases between them. Germline V gene data show CDR1 as LNHDA and CDR2 as SQIVND (reference sequence). This CDR3 comprises 16 residues. The CDR3 loop is CASSQAYPWGNQPQHF. The CDR3 bases are TGTGCCAGTAGTCAAGCCTACCCATGGGGCAATCAGCCCCAGCATTTT.

The rearrangement uses TRBV28 and TRBJ2-3; D might be TRBD2 (6 bases). This CDR3 is 14 amino acids long. Germline V gene data show CDR1 as MDHEN and CDR2 as SYDVKM. V was cut by 9 bases and J by 6 bases, with 19 bases left in between. The CDR3, as DNA: TGTGCCAGTTTGAAGGAGGGCACGGGGGATACGCAGTATTTT. Its protein is CASLKEGTGDTQYF.

This clone was seen only once. V and J are TRBV28 and TRBJ1-5; no reliable D call. Germline assignment: CDR1 MDHEN and CDR2 SYDVKM. Trimming left V 3 bases short and J 5 bases short, with 11 bases between. This CDR3 spans 14 amino acids. CDR3 amino acids: CASSFRGSHQPQHF. The CDR3 bases are TGTGCCAGCAGTTTCCGGGGTAGTCATCAGCCCCAGCATTTT. The whole variable domain, filled in from reference TRBV28 and TRBJ1-5, reads DVKVTQSSRYLVKRTGEKVFLECVQDMDHENMFWYRQDPGLGLRLIYFSYDVKMKEKGDIPEGYSVSREKKERFSLILESASTNQTSMYLCASSFRGSHQPQHFGDGTRLSIL.

For the CDR3, the DNA is TGTGCCAGCAGTTTCGGTCCAGGCCGTGCCTACGAGCAGTACTTC. Encoded protein: CASSFGPGRAYEQYF. The chain couples TRBV7-9 to TRBJ2-7; D gene uncertain. Per germline, CDR1 SEHNR and CDR2 FQNEAQ (reference sequence). There are 15 residues in the CDR3. Trimming shortened V by 6 bases and J by 2 bases, and 17 bases separated the two germline ends.

V gene TRBV7-2 combines with J gene TRBJ2-2; D remains ambiguous. Germline values: CDR1 SGHTA, CDR2 FQGNSA. The CDR3 runs 13 residues. V was clipped by 1 base and J by 2 bases, with 2 bases between them. In DNA form, the CDR3 reads TGTGCCAGCAGCTTAGATAACACCGGGGAGCTGTTTTTT. This codes for CASSLDNTGELFF.

The chain carries TRBV5-5 and TRBJ1-1; 9 bases align to TRBD1. Germline CDR1 SGHKS, CDR2 YYEKEE (reference sequence). Trimming removed 4 bases from V and 4 bases from J; junction bases left unmatched: 5. The CDR3 spans 14 residues. CDR3 DNA sequence: TGTGCCAGCAGCCCCCGGGACAGGGTCACTGAAGCTTTCTTT. This translates into CASSPRDRVTEAFF. The full variable domain, its missing parts supplied by reference TRBV5-5 and TRBJ1-1, is DAGVTQSPTHLIKTRGQQVTLRCSPISGHKSVSWYQQVLGQGPQFIFQYYEKEERGRGNFPDRFSARQFPNYSSELNVNALLLGDSALYLCASSPRDRVTEAFFGQGTRLTVV.

The chain links TRBV29-1 to TRBJ1-1; the D is unclear. Germline CDR1 SQVTM, CDR2 ANQGSEA. The CDR3 is 13 residues long. Trimming stripped 4 bases from V and 2 bases from J, with 11 bases between. The CDR3 nucleotides read TGCAGCGTTGGGCGCACTGATAACACTGAAGCTTTCTTT. Amino acid sequence: CSVGRTDNTEAFF.

The V and J genes are TRBV19 and TRBJ2-7; D perhaps matches TRBD1 (6 bases). This CDR3 is built from 13 residues. Germline CDR1 and CDR2: LNHDA and SQIVND (reference sequence). The V end lost 3 bases, the J end lost 3 bases, and 9 bases lay between the germline ends. CDR3 protein: CASSMTQGYEQYF. CDR3 in DNA: TGTGCCAGTAGTATGACACAGGGCTACGAGCAGTACTTC.

The chain carries TRBV28 and TRBJ2-1; 8 nucleotides align to TRBD2. Per the germline V gene, CDR1 is MDHEN and CDR2 is SYDVKM. The J segment lost 6 bases and the V segment lost 6 bases, leaving 19 bases of the junction unmatched. CDR3 length: 18 amino acids. In nucleotides, the CDR3 is TGTGCCAGCAGCCCCACGCCGGGAAGCGGGAGTTGGTCCAATGAGCAGTTCTTC. Encoded protein: CASSPTPGSGSWSNEQFF.

The gene calls are TRBV12-5 and TRBJ2-2; 9 bases fit TRBD2. The germline gives CDR1 LGHNT, CDR2 FRNRAP. The CDR3 is 17 amino acids. After removal of 0 bases from V and 4 bases from J, the junction contained 6 bases not matched to a gene. The CDR3 nucleotides read TGTGCTAGTGGTTTGGTAATAGCGGGAGTCGTCACCGGGGAGCTGTTTTTT. Residues: CASGLVIAGVVTGELFF.

The V call is TRBV2, the J call TRBJ2-3; tentatively, D is TRBD1 or TRBD2 (6 bases each). Germline CDR1 is SNHLY and CDR2 is FYNNEI. Trimming stripped 8 bases from V and 1 base from J, with 10 bases between. The CDR3 spans 13 residues. The DNA of the CDR3 is TGTGCCAGCCTGGGGGGCCGCACAGATACGCAGTATTTT. Its protein product is CASLGGRTDTQYF.

This CDR3 reads CAWGLARQETQYF. The CDR3 DNA reads TGTGCCTGGGGACTAGCGCGCCAAGAGACCCAGTACTTC. This chain links TRBV30 with TRBJ2-5, with 9 bases fitting TRBD2. Germline V lookup: CDR1 GTSNPN, CDR2 SVGIG (reference sequence). The CDR3 runs 13 residues. V dropped 5 bases and J dropped 1; count of bases not matched to a gene: 2.

This sequence joins TRBV20-1 and TRBJ2-3, with D possibly being TRBD2 (5 bases). Per germline, CDR1 DFQATT and CDR2 SNEGSKA (reference sequence). V was cut by 6 bases and J by 6 bases, with 10 bases left in between. The CDR3 is 11 residues long. In DNA, the CDR3 is TGCAGTGCACGAGGGTGGGATACGCAGTATTTT. Amino acids: CSARGWDTQYF.

V gene TRBV6-6 combines with J gene TRBJ2-2; D ambiguous. The CDR3 has 12 amino acids. Germline CDR1 and CDR2: MNHNY and SVGAGI (reference sequence). V was trimmed by 6 bases and J by 4 bases, leaving 6 bases between them. The chain's CDR3 is CASRQSTGELFF. CDR3 nucleotide sequence: TGTGCCAGCAGACAGAGCACCGGGGAGCTGTTTTTT.

As regards this clone: One end of the junction fails to match germline, which may point to a read error. The chain combines TRBV7-7 with TRBJ2-5, with TRBD1 as a possible D gene (6 bases). This CDR3 is built from 13 residues. In germline, CDR1 is SSHAT, CDR2 FNYEAQ (reference sequence). The CDR3 protein is CASSHSQGRTQYF. Here the CDR3 DNA reads TGTGCTAGCAGCCACTCCCAGGGGAGGACCCAGTACTTC.

The rearrangement links TRBV19 to TRBJ2-1, with a tentative D call TRBD1 (5 bases). CDR3 size: 16 residues. Trimming cost V 3 bases and J 7 bases, with 19 bases left between them. Germline assignment: CDR1 LNHDA and CDR2 SQIVND (reference sequence). The CDR3 nucleotides are TGTGCCAGTAGTATCAATCGCGGCAGGGTCGTTAATGAGCAGTTCTTC. It translates to CASSINRGRVVNEQFF.

This chain links TRBV28 with TRBJ1-5; TRBD1 might be the D (5 bases). Trimming removed 1 base at V and 7 bases at J, with 11 bases between. The CDR3 has 14 residues. The germline CDR1 and CDR2 sequences are MDHEN and SYDVKM. CDR3 DNA sequence: TGTGCCAGCAGTTTATACGTGGGGGGGCAGCCCCAGCATTTT. As protein: CASSLYVGGQPQHF.

This chain links TRBV7-6 with TRBJ2-6, with D possibly being TRBD1 (6 bases). V gave up 3 bases and J gave up 4 bases, with 10 bases separating them. Germline loops: CDR1 SGHVS, CDR2 FNYEAQ. CDR3 length: 15 residues. Here the CDR3 reads CASSLGATGANVLTF. The CDR3 DNA follows: TGTGCCAGCAGCTTGGGGGCAACCGGGGCCAACGTCCTGACTTTC. The entire variable domain, with the rest obtained from reference TRBV7-6 and TRBJ2-6, is as follows: GAGVSQSPRYKVTKRGQDVALRCDPISGHVSLYWYRQALGQGPEFLTYFNYEAQQDKSGLPNDRFSAERPEGSISTLTIQRTEQRDSAMYRCASSLGATGANVLTFGAGSRLTVL.

J is TRBJ1-1 and V is TRBV5-1, with a tentative D call TRBD1 (6 bases). The CDR3 covers 16 residues. Germline V gene sequence: CDR1 SGHRS, CDR2 YFSETQ. Trimming took off 8 bases at V and 0 bases at J, with 20 bases between the two ends. CDR3 region: CASRVGDTSMNTEAFF. CDR3 nucleotides: TGCGCCAGTAGGGTGGGGGACACCTCTATGAACACTGAAGCTTTCTTT.

This clone was seen a single time. The chain recombines TRBV6-1 with TRBJ1-5; TRBD1 agrees at 9 bases. The V and J ends lost 5 bases and 4 bases, in that order; junction bases with no gene match: 6. CDR3 length equals 15 residues. Germline V gene data show CDR1 as MNHNS and CDR2 as SASEGT. This CDR3 reads CASSTRDRANQPQHF. The DNA for the CDR3 is TGTGCCAGCAGTACCCGGGACAGGGCAAATCAGCCCCAGCATTTT.

This chain joins TRBV18 and TRBJ1-1; TRBD1 matches at 7 bases. Germline-derived CDR1 and CDR2 are KGHSH and LQKENI. V gave up 2 bases and J gave up 4 bases; unmatched junction bases: 4. The CDR3 spans 14 residues. The chain's CDR3 is CASSPGDSGTEAFF. The CDR3, as DNA: TGTGCCAGCTCACCAGGGGACAGCGGCACTGAAGCTTTCTTT. The full variable domain, in which reference TRBV18 and TRBJ1-1 provide the parts outside the CDR3, is NAGVMQNPRHLVRRRGQEARLRCSPMKGHSHVYWYRQLPEEGLKFMVYLQKENIIDESGMPKERFSAEFPKEGPSILRIQQVVRGDSAAYFCASSPGDSGTEAFFGQGTRLTVV.

The chain links TRBV11-2 to TRBJ1-5; D is unresolved. The CDR3 sequence is 12 residues long. V lost 2 bases and J lost 7, with 6 bases in between. CDR1 and CDR2 (germline): SGHAT, FQNNGV. The CDR3 DNA reads TGTGCCAGCAGCTTAAATGGACAGCCCCAGCATTTT. It yields the protein CASSLNGQPQHF.

The V and J genes are TRBV27 and TRBJ2-3, with 10 bases identical to TRBD2. Germline CDR1 reads MNHEY; CDR2 reads SMNVEV (reference sequence). This CDR3 has 16 amino acids. The ends lost 3 bases at V and 4 bases at J; junction bases unmatched: 7. CDR3 sequence (DNA): TGTGCCAGCAGTTTCTATGGGACTAGCGCCTCAGATACGCAGTATTTT. It is translated as CASSFYGTSASDTQYF.

The chain links TRBV7-2 to TRBJ2-7, with D perhaps matching TRBD1 or TRBD2 (5 bases each). The V end was cut by 4 bases, the J end by 0 bases, with 13 bases between. In germline, CDR1 is SGHTA, CDR2 FQGNSA. There are 15 residues in the CDR3. The CDR3 DNA follows: TGTGCCAGCAGCTCCTTCCGGGGACCCTCCTACGAGCAGTACTTC. Protein: CASSSFRGPSYEQYF.